This TCR beta chain originates from a study of shared clonotypes between healthy human individuals. Study-wide findings and caveats: Represented diversity (both genetic and exposure-history) was limited by the small number of donors.

This table comes from immunoSEQ multiplex PCR, and its TCRdb copy is limited to in-frame clones, with some not included. Here the sample spans millions of clones, about 95% being singletons. On this clone itself: Antigen specificity is unknown.

CD8 cells classed as naive were CD45RO-negative and positively selected for CCR7, excluding terminally differentiated effector memory CD45RA+ cells. The receptor was isolated from a man between 18 and 35 years old in good health. The sequencing input was naive CD8+ T cells sorted from blood.

The CDR3 sequence is CASSLSPGQGAYSNQPQHF. CDR3 bases: TGTGCCAGCAGTTTATCACCGGGACAGGGGGCCTATAGCAATCAGCCCCAGCATTTT. This chain uses TRBV27 with TRBJ1-5, with 12 bases identical to TRBD1. Trimming took 0 bases from V and 0 from J; bases not matched to a gene: 6. Germline V gene lookup returns CDR1 MNHEY and CDR2 SMNVEV (reference sequence). This CDR3 is 19 amino acids long.